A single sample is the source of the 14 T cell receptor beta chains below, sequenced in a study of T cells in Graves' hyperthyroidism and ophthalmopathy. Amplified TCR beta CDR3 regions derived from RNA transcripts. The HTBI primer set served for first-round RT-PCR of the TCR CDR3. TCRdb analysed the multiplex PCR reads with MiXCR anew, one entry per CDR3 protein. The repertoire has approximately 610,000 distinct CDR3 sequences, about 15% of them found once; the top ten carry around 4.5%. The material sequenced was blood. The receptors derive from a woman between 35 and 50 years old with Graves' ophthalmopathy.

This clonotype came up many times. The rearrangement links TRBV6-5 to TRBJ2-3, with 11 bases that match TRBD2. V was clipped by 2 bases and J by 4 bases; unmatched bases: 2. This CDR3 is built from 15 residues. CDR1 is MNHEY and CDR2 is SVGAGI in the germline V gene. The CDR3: CASSYGTSGSDTQYF. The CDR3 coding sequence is TGTGCCAGCAGTTACGGGACTAGCGGTTCAGATACGCAGTATTTT.

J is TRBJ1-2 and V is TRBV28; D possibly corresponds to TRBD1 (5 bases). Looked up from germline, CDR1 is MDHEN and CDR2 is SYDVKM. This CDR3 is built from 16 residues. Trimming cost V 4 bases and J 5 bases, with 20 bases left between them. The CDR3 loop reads CASSSPPTIGGYGYTF. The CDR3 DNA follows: TGTGCCAGCAGTTCCCCCCCGACAATTGGGGGGTATGGCTACACCTTC.

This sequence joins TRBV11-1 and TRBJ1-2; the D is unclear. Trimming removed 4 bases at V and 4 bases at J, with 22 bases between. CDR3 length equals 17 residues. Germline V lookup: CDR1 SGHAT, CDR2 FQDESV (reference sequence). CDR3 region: CASSSTLDGEVAYGYTF. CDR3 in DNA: TGTGCCAGCAGCTCGACCCTGGACGGCGAGGTGGCCTATGGCTACACCTTC.

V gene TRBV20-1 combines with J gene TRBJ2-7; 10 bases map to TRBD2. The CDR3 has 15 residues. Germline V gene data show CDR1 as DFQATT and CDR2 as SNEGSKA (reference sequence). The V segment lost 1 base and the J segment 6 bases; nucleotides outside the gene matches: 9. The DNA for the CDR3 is TGCAGTGCTAGAGGGGCTAGCGGGGGTTATCTCGAGCAGTACTTC. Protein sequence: CSARGASGGYLEQYF.

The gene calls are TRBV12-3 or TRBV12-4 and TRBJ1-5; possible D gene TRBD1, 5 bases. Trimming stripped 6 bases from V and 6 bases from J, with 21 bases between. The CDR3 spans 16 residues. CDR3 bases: TGTGCCAGCAGCGCCGGGGGGATTAAATTGGTTCAGCCCCAGCATTTT. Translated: CASSAGGIKLVQPQHF.

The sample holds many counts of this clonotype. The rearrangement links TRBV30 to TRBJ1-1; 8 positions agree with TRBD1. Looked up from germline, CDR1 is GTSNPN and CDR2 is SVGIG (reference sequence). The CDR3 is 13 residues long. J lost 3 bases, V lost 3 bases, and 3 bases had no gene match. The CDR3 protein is CAWSGQGYTEAFF. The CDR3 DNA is TGTGCCTGGAGCGGACAGGGTTACACTGAAGCTTTCTTT.

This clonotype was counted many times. The CDR3 sequence: CASSLMGQGHGYTF. CDR3 DNA: TGTGCCAGCAGCTTAATGGGACAGGGACATGGCTACACCTTC. The J gene is TRBJ1-2, the V gene TRBV7-9; 9 bases fit TRBD1. The CDR3 extends over 14 amino acids. J lost 6 bases, V lost 2 bases, and 4 bases had no gene match. Germline V lookup: CDR1 SEHNR, CDR2 FQNEAQ (reference sequence).

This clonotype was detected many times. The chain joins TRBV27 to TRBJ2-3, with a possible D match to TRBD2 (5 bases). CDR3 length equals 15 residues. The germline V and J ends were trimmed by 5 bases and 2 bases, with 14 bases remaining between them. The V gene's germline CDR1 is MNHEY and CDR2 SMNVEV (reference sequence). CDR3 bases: TGTGCCAGCAGTCTCCGGGGTTGGGACACAGATACGCAGTATTTT. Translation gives CASSLRGWDTDTQYF.

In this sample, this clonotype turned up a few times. The CDR3 loop reads CASSGKANYGYTF. CDR3 DNA: TGTGCCAGCAGCGGAAAAGCTAACTATGGCTACACCTTC. This chain uses TRBV6-1 with TRBJ1-2; D is ambiguous. Trimming shortened V by 6 bases and J by 0 bases, and 8 bases separated the two germline ends. Germline lookup yields CDR1 MNHNS and CDR2 SASEGT. The CDR3 consists of 13 residues.

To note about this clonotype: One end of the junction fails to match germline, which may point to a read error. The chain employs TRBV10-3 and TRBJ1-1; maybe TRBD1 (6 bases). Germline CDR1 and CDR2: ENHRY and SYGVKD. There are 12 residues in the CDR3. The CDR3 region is CAIRQTGPEAFF. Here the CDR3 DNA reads TGTGCCATCAGACAGACAGGTCCGGAAGCCTTCTTT.

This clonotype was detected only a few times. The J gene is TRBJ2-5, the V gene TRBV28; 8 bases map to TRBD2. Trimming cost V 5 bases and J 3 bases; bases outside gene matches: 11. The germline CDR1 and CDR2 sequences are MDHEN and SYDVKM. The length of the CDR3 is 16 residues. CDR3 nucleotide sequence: TGTGCCAGCAGTCTGGGGCGCAGCGGGGGTAAAGAGACCCAGTACTTC. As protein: CASSLGRSGGKETQYF.

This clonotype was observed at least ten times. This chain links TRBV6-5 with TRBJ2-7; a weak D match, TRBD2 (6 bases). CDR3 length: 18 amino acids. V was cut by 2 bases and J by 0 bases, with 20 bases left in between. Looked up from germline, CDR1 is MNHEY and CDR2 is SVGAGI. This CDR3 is CASSYTGLDTPGSYEQYF. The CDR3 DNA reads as TGTGCCAGCAGTTACACGGGACTCGACACTCCTGGCTCCTACGAGCAGTACTTC.

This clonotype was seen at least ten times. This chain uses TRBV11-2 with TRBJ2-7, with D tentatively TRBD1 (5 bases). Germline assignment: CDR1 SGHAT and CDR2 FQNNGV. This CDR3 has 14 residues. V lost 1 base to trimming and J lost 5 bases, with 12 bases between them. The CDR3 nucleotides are TGTGCCAGCAGCTTAGGGGCAGGGTTGAACGAGCAGTACTTC. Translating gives CASSLGAGLNEQYF.

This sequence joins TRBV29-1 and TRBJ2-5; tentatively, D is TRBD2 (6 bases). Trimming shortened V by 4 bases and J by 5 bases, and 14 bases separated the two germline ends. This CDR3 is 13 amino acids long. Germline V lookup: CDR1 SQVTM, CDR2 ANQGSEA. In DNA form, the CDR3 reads TGCAGCGTTGCAGGCGGGACCGGCGAGACCCAGTACTTC. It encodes CSVAGGTGETQYF.